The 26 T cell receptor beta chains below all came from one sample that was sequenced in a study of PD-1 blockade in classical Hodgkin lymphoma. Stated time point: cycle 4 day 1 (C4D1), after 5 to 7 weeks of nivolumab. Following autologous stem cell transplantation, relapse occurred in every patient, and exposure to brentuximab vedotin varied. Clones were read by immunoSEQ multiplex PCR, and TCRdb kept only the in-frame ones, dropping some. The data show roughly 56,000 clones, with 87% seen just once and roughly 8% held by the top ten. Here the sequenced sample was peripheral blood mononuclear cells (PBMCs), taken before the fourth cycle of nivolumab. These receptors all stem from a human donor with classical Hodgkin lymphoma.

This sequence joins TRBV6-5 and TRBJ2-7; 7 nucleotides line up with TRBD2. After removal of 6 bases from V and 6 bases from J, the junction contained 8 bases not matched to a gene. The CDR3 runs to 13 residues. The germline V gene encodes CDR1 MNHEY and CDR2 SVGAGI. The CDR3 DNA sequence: TGTGCCAGCAGCTCTTGGGGGGGTGGCGAGCAGTACTTC. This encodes CASSSWGGGEQYF.

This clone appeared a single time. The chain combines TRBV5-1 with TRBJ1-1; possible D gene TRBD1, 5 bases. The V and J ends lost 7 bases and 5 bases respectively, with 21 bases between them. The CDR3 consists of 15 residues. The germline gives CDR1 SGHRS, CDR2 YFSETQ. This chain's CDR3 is CASLPSAGVETEAFF. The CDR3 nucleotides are TGCGCCAGCCTCCCAAGCGCGGGGGTAGAGACTGAAGCTTTCTTT.

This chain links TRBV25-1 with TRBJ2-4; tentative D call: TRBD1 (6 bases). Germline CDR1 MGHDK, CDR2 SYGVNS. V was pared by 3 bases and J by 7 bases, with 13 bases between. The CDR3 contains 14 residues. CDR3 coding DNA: TGTGCCAGCAGTGAGTCAGCGAGGGGGAACATTCAGTACTTC. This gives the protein CASSESARGNIQYF.

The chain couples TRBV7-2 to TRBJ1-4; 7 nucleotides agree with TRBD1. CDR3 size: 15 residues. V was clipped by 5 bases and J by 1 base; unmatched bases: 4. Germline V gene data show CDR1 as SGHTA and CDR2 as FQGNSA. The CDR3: CASSPQGKTNEKLFF. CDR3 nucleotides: TGTGCCAGCAGCCCACAGGGGAAAACTAATGAAAAACTGTTTTTT.

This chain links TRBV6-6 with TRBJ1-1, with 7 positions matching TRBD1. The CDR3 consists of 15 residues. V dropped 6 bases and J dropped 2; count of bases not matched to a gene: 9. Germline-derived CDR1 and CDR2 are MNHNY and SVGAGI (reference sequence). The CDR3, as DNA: TGTGCCAGCAGCGCACCACGACAGGGTAACACTGAAGCTTTCTTT. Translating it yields CASSAPRQGNTEAFF.

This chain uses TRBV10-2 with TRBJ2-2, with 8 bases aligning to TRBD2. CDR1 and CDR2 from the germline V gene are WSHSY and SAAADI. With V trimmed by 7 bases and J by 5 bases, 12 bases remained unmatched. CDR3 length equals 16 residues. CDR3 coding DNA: TGCGCCAGCAATCAAAGGAGCGGGGGATCGACCGGGGAGCTGTTTTTT. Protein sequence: CASNQRSGGSTGELFF.

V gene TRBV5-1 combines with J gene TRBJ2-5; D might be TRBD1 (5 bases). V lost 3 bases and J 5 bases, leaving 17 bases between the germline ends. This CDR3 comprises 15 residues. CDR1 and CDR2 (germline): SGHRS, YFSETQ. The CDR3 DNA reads TGCGCCAGCAGCTGGGTGTGGGGCGCAGCCGAGACCCAGTACTTC. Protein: CASSWVWGAAETQYF.

CDR3 DNA: TGTGCCAGCAGCTTACTGACGGATTCACCCCTCCACTTT. It specifies CASSLLTDSPLHF. This chain uses TRBV7-8 with TRBJ1-6; D is uncertain. V lost 2 bases to trimming and J lost 8 bases, with 7 bases between them. The CDR3 has 13 residues. CDR1 and CDR2 (germline): SGHVS, FQNEAQ. The full variable domain, completed using reference TRBV7-8 and TRBJ1-6, is GAGVSQSPRYKVAKRGQDVALRCDPISGHVSLFWYQQALGQGPEFLTYFQNEAQLDKSGLPSDRFFAERPEGSVSTLKIQRTQQEDSAVYLCASSLLTDSPLHFGNGTRLTVT.

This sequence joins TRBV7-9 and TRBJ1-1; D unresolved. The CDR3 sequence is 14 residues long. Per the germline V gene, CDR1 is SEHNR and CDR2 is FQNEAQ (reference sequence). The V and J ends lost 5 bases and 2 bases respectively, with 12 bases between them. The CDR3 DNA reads TGTGCCAGCAGCGGGCCGGCCGATAACACTGAAGCTTTCTTT. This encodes CASSGPADNTEAFF.

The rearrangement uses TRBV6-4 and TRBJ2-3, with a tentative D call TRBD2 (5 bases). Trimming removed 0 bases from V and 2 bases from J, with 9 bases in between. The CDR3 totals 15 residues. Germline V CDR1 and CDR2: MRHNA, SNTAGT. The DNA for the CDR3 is TGTGCCAGCAGTGACTCGATGGGAGTCACAGATACGCAGTATTTT. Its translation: CASSDSMGVTDTQYF.

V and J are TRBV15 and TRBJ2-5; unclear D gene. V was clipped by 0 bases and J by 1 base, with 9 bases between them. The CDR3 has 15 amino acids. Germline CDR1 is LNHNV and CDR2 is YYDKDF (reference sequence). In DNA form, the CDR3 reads TGTGCCACCAGCAGAGATCGCGGTAGCCAAGAGACCCAGTACTTC. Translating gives CATSRDRGSQETQYF.

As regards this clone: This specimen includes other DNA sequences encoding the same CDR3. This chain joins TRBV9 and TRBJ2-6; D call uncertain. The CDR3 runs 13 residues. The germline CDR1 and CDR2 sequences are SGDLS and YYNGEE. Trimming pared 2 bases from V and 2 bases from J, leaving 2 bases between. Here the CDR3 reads CASSVPGANVLTF. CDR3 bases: TGTGCCAGCAGCGTCCCTGGGGCCAACGTCCTGACTTTC.

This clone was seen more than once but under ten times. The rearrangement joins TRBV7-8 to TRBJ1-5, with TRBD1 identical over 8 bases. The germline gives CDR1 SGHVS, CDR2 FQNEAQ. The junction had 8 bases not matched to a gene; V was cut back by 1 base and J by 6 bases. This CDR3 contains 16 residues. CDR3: CASSLDGRGRRQPQHF. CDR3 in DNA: TGTGCCAGCAGCTTAGACGGCAGGGGGCGCCGTCAGCCCCAGCATTTT.

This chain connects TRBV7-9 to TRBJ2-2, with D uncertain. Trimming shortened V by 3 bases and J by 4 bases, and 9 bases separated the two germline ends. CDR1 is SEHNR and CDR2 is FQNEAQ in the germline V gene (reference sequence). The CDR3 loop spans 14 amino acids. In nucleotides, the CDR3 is TGTGCCAGCAGCTTCTGGGCGATCACCGGGGAGCTGTTTTTT. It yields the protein CASSFWAITGELFF.

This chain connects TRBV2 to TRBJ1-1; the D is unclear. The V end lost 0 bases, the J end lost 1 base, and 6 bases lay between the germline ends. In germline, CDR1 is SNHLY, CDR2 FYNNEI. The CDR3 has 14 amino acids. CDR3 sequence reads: CASSEAAGNTEAFF. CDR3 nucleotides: TGTGCCAGCAGTGAAGCGGCAGGGAACACTGAAGCTTTCTTT. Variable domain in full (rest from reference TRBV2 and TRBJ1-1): EPEVTQTPSHQVTQMGQEVILRCVPISNHLYFYWYRQILGQKVEFLVSFYNNEISEKSEIFDDQFSVERPDGSNFTLKIRSTKLEDSAMYFCASSEAAGNTEAFFGQGTRLTVV.

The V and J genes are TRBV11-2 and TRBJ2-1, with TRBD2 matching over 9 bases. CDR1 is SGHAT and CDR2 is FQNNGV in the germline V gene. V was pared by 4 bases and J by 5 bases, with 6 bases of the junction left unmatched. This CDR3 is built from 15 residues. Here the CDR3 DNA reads TGTGCCAGCAGCTCGGATAGCGGGGGTGACAATGAGCAGTTCTTC. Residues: CASSSDSGGDNEQFF. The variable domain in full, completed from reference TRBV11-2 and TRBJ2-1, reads EAGVAQSPRYKIIEKRQSVAFWCNPISGHATLYWYQQILGQGPKLLIQFQNNGVVDDSQLPKDRFSAERLKGVDSTLKIQPAKLEDSAVYLCASSSDSGGDNEQFFGPGTRLTVL.

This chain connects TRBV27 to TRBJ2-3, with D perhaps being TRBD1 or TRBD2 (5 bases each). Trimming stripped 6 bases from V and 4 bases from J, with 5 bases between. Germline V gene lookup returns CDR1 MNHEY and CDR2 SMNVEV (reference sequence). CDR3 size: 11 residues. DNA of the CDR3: TGTGCCAGCAGGGGACCAGATACGCAGTATTTT. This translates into CASRGPDTQYF.

The CDR3 region has the DNA TGCAGCGTTGGGGGGGGTATCACCAATCAGCCCCAGCATTTT. Translating it yields CSVGGGITNQPQHF. The chain is built from TRBV29-1 and TRBJ1-5, with a weak D call TRBD1 (5 bases). CDR1 and CDR2 from the germline V gene are SQVTM and ANQGSEA. V lost 4 bases, J lost 3 bases, and 13 bases lay in between. The CDR3 loop spans 14 amino acids.

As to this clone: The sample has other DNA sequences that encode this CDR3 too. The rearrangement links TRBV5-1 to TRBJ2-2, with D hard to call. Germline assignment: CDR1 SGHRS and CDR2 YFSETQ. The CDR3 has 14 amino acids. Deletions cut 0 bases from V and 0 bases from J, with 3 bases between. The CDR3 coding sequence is TGCGCCAGCAGCTTGGGAGCGAACACCGGGGAGCTGTTTTTT. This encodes CASSLGANTGELFF.

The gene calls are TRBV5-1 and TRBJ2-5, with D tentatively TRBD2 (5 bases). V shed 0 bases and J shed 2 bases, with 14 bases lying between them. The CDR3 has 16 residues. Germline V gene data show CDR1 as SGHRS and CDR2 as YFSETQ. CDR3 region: CASSLGRGVGQETQYF. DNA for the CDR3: TGCGCCAGCAGCTTGGGCCGGGGAGTTGGGCAAGAGACCCAGTACTTC.

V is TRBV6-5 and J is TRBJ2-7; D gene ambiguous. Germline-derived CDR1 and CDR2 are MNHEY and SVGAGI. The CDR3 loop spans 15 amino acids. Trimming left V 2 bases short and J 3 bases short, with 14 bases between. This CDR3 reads CASSYTRNWDYEQYF. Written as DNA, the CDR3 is TGTGCCAGCAGTTACACCCGGAACTGGGACTACGAGCAGTACTTC.

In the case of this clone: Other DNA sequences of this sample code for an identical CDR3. The chain's CDR3 is CASSLDGGETQYF. CDR3 coding DNA: TGTGCCAGCAGCTTGGACGGGGGGGAGACCCAGTACTTC. The chain uses TRBV7-9 and TRBJ2-5; 7 bases are shared with TRBD2. This CDR3 contains 13 residues. Trimming at V came to 3 bases and at J to 5 bases, leaving 3 bases not matched to a gene. The germline V gene encodes CDR1 SEHNR and CDR2 FQNEAQ (reference sequence).

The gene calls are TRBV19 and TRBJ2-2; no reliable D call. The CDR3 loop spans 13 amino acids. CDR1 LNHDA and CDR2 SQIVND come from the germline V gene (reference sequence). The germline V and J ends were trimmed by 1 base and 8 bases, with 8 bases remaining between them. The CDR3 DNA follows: TGTGCCAGTAGTATAGCGGCTCCGGGGGAGCTGTTTTTT. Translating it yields CASSIAAPGELFF.

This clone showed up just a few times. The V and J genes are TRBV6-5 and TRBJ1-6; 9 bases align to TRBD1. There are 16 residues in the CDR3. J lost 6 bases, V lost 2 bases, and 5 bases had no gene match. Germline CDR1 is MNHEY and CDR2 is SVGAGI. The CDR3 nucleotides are TGTGCCAGCAGTTACACAGGGGGCGCCTTTAATTCACCCCTCCACTTT. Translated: CASSYTGGAFNSPLHF.

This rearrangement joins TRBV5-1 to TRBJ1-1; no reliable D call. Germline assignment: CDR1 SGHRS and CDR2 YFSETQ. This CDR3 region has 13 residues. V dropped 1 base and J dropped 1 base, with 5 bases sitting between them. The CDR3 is CASSLMANTEAFF. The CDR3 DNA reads TGCGCCAGCAGCTTGATGGCGAACACTGAAGCTTTCTTT. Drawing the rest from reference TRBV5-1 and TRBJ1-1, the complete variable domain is KAGVTQTPRYLIKTRGQQVTLSCSPISGHRSVSWYQQTPGQGLQFLFEYFSETQRNKGNFPGRFSGRQFSNSRSEMNVSTLELGDSALYLCASSLMANTEAFFGQGTRLTVV.

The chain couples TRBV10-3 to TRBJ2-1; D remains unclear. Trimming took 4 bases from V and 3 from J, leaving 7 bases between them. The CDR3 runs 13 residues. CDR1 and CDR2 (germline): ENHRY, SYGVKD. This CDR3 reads CAISVGNYNEQFF. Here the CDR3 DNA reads TGTGCCATCAGTGTAGGGAACTACAATGAGCAGTTCTTC.